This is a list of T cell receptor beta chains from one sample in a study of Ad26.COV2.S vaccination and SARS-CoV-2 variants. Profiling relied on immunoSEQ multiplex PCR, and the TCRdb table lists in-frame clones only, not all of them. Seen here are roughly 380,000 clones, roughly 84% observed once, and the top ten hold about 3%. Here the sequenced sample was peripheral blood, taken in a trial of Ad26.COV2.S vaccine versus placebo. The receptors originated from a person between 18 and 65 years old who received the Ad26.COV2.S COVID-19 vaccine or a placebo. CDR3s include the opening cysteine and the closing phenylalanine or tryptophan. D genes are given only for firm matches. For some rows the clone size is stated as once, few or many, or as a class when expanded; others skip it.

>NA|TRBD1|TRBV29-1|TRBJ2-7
TGCAGCGTTGACGGCGCAGGGGGATACGAGCAGTACTTC
CSVDGAGGYEQYF
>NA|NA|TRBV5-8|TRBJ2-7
TGTGCCAGCAGCTACAGGGACGAGCAGTACTTC
CASSYRDEQYF
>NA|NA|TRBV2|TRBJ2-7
TGTGCCAGCAGACCGCTCGACTCGTGGAGCTCCTACGAGCAGTACTTC
CASRPLDSWSSYEQYF
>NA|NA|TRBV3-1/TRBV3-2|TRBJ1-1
TGTGCCAGCAGCCAAGTTCATTCCCGAGCGGCTGAAGCTTTCTTT
CASSQVHSRAAEAFF
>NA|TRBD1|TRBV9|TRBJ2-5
TGTGCCAGCAGCGAGGGACAGGGTCAGTTGGAGACCCAGTACTTC
CASSEGQGQLETQYF
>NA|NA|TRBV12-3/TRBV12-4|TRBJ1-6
TGTGCCAGCAGTATCCGGGACAAGCTCCACTTT
CASSIRDKLHF
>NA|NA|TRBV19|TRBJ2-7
TGTGCCAGTAGTTCACCGGGAGCCCCCTACGAGCAGTACTTC
CASSSPGAPYEQYF
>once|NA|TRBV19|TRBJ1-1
TGTGCCAGCGAATTGGGGGCCGGTACTGAAGCTTTCTTT
CASELGAGTEAFF
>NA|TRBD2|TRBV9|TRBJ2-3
TGTGCCAGCAGCGTAGGGACGACTAGCGGGGGAACAGATACGCAGTATTTT
CASSVGTTSGGTDTQYF
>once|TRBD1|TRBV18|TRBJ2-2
TGTGCCAGCTCACCGGGGACAGGGAACACCGGGGAGCTGTTTTTT
CASSPGTGNTGELFF
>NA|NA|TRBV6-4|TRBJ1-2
TGTGCCAGCAGGCCAACAGGGTATCTACACTATGGCTACACCTTC
CASRPTGYLHYGYTF
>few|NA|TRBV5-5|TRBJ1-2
TGTGCCAGCAGCTTGGGGACTTACGGCTACACCTTC
CASSLGTYGYTF
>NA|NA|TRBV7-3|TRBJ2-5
TGTGCCAGCAGCTTATGCCTTAATAAACTACGGTGCTATAAGTACCAAGAGACCCAGTACTTC
CASSLCLNKLRCYKYQETQYF
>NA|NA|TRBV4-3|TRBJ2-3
TGCGCCAGCAGCCAAGTACTACGACAGGACACAGATACGCAGTATTTT
CASSQVLRQDTDTQYF
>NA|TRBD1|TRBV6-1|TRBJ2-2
TGTGCCAGCAGTGAAGGACAGGGGATTTGGACCGGGGAGCTGTTTTTT
CASSEGQGIWTGELFF
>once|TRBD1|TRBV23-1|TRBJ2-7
TGCGCCAGCAGTCACAACGGGACAGGGGGCGAGCAGTACTTC
CASSHNGTGGEQYF
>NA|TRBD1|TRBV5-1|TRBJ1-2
TGCGCCAGCAGCTCATGGGACAGGGTAGGTCCCTATGGCTACACCTTC
CASSSWDRVGPYGYTF
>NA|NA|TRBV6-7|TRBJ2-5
TGTGCCAGCAGTTACTCGAAGCCAGCCCAGTACTTC
CASSYSKPAQYF
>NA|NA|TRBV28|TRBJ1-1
TGTGCCAGCAGTCCCCCGGACAGCTCGAACACTGAAGCTTTCTTT
CASSPPDSSNTEAFF
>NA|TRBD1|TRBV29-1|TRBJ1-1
TGCAGCGCCAGACAGGGGGAAACTGAAGCTTTCTTT
CSARQGETEAFF
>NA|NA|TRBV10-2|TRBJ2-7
TGCGCCAGCAGTGACAAGAACTACGAGCAGTACTTC
CASSDKNYEQYF
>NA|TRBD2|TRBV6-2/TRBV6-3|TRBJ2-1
TGTGCCAGCAGTCCCGCCGGGACTAGCGGGGGGGTCGGGAATGAGCAGTTCTTC
CASSPAGTSGGVGNEQFF
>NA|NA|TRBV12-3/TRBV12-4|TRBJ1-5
TGTGCCAGCAGTTTTTTACCTCAGCCCCAGCATTTT
CASSFLPQPQHF
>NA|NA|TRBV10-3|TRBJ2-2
TGTGCCATCAGGACCATGGCAGGGAACACCGGGGAGCTGTTTTTT
CAIRTMAGNTGELFF
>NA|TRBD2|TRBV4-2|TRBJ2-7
TGTGCCAGCAGCCAAGAATTAGCGGGTAACTACGAGCAGTACTTC
CASSQELAGNYEQYF
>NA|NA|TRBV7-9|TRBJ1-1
TGTGCCAGCAGCTTAACAGGGAAGGTAGCTTTCTTT
CASSLTGKVAFF
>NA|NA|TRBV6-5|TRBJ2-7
TGTGCCAGCAGTTTCCAGGGTCGCGAGCAGTACTTC
CASSFQGREQYF
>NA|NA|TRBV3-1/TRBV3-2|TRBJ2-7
TGTGCCAGCAGCCAAGATGCGGACGGCGCCTACGAGCAGTACTTC
CASSQDADGAYEQYF
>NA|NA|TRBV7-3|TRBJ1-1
TGTGCCAGCAGCCCCGGGGGAGGGGCGCTTAGTCTGACCGAAGCTTTCTTT
CASSPGGGALSLTEAFF
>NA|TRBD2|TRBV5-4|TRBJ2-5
TGTGCCAGCAGCTCGACGGCTAGCGGGGTTCGAGAGACCCAGTACTTC
CASSSTASGVRETQYF
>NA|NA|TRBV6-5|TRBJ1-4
TGTGCCAGCAGTTACTCGGGCAGGGTGGATGAAAAACTGTTTTTT
CASSYSGRVDEKLFF
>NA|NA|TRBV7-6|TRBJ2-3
TGTGCCAGCAGCTTAACGCCAGGGTGGGATACGCAGTATTTT
CASSLTPGWDTQYF
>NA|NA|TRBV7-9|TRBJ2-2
TGTGCCAGCAGCCCCCGGCCAGGAGGGGACACCGGGGAGCTGTTTTTT
CASSPRPGGDTGELFF
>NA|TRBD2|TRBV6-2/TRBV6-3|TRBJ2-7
TGTGCCAGCAGATACCCTACTAGCGGGGGTTCCTACGAGCAGTACTTC
CASRYPTSGGSYEQYF
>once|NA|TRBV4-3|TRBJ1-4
TGCGCCAGCAGCCAAGACTGGACAGCAACTAATGAAAAACTGTTTTTT
CASSQDWTATNEKLFF
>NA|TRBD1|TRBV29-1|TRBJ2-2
TGCAGCCCAGAGAACTCTGGACAGGGCGACACCGGGGAGCTGTTTTTT
CSPENSGQGDTGELFF
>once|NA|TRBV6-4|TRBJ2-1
TGTGCCAGCGCCGGGACATACTACAATGAGCAGTTCTTC
CASAGTYYNEQFF
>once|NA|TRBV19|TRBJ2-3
TGTGCCAGTAGTGCCACCGCCCATAGGGGAGGCACAGATACGCAGTATTTT
CASSATAHRGGTDTQYF
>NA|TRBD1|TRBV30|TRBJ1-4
TGTGCCTGGAGTTACCAGGGGGGTAATGAAAAACTGTTTTTT
CAWSYQGGNEKLFF
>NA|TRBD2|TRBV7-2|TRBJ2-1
TGTGCCAGCAGTTCGACTAGCGGGGGATACAATGAGCAGTTCTTC
CASSSTSGGYNEQFF
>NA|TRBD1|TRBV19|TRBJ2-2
TGTGCCAGTGTCAAAACAGGGGTTTTGTCCGGGGAGCTGTTTTTT
CASVKTGVLSGELFF
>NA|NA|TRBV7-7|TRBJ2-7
TGTGCTAGCAGCTCCCGGGACCAACCAAGTTACGAGCAGTACTTC
CASSSRDQPSYEQYF
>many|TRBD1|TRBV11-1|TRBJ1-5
TGTGCCAGCAGCCGGGACAGGGGTCAGCCCCAGCATTTT
CASSRDRGQPQHF
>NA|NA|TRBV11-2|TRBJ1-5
TGTGCCAGCAGCTTAGATCTGGGGAGAGGTCAGCCCCAGCATTTT
CASSLDLGRGQPQHF
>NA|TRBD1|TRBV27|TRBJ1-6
TGTGCCAGCAGTTTGGGACAGATGAATTCACCCCTCCACTTT
CASSLGQMNSPLHF
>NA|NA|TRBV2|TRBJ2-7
TGTGCCAGCACTCAGGGTATCGGACAGTACTTC
CASTQGIGQYF
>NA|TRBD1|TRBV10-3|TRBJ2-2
TGTGCCATCAGGGGGACAGCGAACACCGGGGAGCTGTTTTTT
CAIRGTANTGELFF
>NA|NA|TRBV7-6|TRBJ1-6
TGTGCCAGCAGCCCCCTCCCCGGGGCGGATATTATTTTCACCCTCCACTTT
CASSPLPGADIIFTLHF